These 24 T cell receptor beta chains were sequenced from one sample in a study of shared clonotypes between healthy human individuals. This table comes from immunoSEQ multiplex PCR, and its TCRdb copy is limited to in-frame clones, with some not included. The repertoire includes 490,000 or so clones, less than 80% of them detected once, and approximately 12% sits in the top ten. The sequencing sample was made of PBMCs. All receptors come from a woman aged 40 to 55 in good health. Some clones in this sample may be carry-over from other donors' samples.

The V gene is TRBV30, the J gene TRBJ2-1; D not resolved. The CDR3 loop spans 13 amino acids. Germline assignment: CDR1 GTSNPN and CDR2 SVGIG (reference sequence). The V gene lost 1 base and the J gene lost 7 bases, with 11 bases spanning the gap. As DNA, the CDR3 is TGTGCCTGGAGTGCACGTCTAGAGAATGAGCAGTTCTTC. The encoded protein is CAWSARLENEQFF.

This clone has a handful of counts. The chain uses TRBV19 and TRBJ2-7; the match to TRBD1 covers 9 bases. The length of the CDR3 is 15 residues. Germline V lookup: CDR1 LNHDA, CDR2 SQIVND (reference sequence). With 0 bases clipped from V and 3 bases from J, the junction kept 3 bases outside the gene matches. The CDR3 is CASSIDRDRVYEQYF. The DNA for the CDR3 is TGTGCCAGTAGTATAGATCGGGACAGGGTCTACGAGCAGTACTTC.

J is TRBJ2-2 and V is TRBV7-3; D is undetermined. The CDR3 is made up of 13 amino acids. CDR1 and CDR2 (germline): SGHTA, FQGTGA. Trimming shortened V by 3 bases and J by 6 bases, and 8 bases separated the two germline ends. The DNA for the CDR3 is TGTGCCAGCAGCTTTACCGCGGCCGGGGAGCTGTTTTTT. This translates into CASSFTAAGELFF.

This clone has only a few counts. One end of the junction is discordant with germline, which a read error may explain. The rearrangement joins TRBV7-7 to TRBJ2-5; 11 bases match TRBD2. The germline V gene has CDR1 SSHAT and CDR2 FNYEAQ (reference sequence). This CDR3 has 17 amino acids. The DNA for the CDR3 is TGTGCTAGCAGCTCCTTAACTAGCGGGAGAGGTCAAGAGACCCAGTACTTC. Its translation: CASSSLTSGRGQETQYF.

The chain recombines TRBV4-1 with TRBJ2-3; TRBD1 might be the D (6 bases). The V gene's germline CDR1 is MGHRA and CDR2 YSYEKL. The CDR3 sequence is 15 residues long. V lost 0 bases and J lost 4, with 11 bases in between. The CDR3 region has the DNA TGCGCCAGCAGCCAAGATCACAGGGCGGCAGATACGCAGTATTTT. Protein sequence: CASSQDHRAADTQYF.

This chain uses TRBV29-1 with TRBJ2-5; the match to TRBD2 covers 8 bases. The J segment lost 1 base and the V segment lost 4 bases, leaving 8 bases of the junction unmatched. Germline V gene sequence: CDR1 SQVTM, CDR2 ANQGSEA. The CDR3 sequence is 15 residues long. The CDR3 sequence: CSVGGTRGAQETQYF. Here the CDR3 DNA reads TGCAGCGTTGGAGGGACTAGAGGTGCCCAAGAGACCCAGTACTTC.

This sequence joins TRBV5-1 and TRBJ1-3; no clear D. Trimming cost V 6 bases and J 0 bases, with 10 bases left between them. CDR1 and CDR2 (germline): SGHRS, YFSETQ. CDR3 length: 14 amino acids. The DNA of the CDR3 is TGCGCCAGCAAAAGGGTCGACTCTGGAAACACCATATATTTT. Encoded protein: CASKRVDSGNTIYF.

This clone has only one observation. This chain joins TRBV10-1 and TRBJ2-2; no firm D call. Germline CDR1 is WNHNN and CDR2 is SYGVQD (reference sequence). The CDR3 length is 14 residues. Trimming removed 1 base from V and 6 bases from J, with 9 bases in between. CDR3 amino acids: CASSELDGAGELFF. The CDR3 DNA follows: TGCGCCAGCAGTGAGTTGGACGGAGCCGGGGAGCTGTTTTTT.

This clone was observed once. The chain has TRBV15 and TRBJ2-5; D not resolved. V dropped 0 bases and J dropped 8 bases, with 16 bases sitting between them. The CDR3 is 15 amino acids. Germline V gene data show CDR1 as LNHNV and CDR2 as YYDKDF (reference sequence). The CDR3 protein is CATSRDSSATRTQYF. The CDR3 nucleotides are TGTGCCACCAGCAGAGATAGCAGCGCCACCCGAACCCAGTACTTC. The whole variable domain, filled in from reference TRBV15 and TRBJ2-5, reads DAMVIQNPRYQVTQFGKPVTLSCSQTLNHNVMYWYQQKSSQAPKLLFHYYDKDFNNEADTPDNFQSRRPNTSFCFLDIRSPGLGDTAMYLCATSRDSSATRTQYFGPGTRLLVL.

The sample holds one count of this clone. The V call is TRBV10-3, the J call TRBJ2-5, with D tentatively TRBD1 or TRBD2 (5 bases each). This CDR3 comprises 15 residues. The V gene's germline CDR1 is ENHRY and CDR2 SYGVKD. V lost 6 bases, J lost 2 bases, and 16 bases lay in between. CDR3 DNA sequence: TGTGCCATCAGCACAACCGGGACGCCACAAGAGACCCAGTACTTC. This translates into CAISTTGTPQETQYF.

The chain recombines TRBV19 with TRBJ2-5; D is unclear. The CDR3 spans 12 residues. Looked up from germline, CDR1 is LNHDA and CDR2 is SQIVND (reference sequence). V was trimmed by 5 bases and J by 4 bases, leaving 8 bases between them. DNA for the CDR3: TGTGCCAGTAGTTTTAGTAGAGAGACCCAGTACTTC. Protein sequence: CASSFSRETQYF.

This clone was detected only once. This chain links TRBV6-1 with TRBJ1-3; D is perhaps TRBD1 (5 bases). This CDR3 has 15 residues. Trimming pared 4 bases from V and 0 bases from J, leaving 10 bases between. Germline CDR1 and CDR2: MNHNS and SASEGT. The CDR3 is CASSGRGNSGNTIYF. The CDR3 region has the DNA TGTGCCAGCAGTGGTAGGGGCAACTCTGGAAACACCATATATTTT.

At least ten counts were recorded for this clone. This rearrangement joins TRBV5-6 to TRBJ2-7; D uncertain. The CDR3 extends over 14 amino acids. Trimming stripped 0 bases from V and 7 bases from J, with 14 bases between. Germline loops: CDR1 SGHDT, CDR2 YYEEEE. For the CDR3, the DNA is TGTGCCAGCAGCTTGGGGCGCGGTTTCGGGGAGCAGTACTTC. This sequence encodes CASSLGRGFGEQYF.

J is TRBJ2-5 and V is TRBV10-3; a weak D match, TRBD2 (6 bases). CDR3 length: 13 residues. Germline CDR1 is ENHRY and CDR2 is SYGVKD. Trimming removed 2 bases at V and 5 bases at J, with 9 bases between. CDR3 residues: CAISEAGSETQYF. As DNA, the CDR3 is TGTGCCATCAGTGAGGCGGGAAGTGAGACCCAGTACTTC.

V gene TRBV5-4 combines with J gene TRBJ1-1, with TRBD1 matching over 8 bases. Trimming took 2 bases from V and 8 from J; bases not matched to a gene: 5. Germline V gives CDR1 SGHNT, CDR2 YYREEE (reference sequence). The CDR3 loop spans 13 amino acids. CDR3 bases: TGTGCCAGCAGCTTTACAGGGGGGACAGAAGCTTTCTTT. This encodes CASSFTGGTEAFF.

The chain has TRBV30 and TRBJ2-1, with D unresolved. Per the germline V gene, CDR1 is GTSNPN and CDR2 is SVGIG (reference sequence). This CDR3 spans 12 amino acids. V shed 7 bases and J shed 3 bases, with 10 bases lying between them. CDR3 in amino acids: CAYLLRYNEQFF. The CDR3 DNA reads TGTGCCTATCTCCTTCGCTACAATGAGCAGTTCTTC.

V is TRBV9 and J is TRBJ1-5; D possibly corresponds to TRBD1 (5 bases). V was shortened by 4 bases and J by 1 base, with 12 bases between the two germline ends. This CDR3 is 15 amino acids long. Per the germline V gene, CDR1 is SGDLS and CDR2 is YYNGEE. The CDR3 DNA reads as TGTGCCAGCAGCCCGCAGGGACGAAGCAATCAGCCCCAGCATTTT. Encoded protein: CASSPQGRSNQPQHF.

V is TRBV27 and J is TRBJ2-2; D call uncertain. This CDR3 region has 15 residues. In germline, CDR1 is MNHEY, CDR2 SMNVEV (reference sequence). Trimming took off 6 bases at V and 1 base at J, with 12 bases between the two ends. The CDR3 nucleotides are TGTGCCAGCAGGTGGTCAGGAGAGAACACCGGGGAGCTGTTTTTT. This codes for CASRWSGENTGELFF.

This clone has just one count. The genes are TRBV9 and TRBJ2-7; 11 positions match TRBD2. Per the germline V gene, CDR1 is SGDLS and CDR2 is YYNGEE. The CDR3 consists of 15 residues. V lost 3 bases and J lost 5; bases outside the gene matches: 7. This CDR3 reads CASSADGTSGDEQYF. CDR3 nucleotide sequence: TGTGCCAGCAGCGCGGACGGGACTAGCGGAGACGAGCAGTACTTC.

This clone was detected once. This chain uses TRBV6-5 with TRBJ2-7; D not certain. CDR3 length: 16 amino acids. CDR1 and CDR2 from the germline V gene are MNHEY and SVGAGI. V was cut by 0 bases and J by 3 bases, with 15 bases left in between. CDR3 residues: CASSYSKGSEHYEQYF. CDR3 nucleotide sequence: TGTGCCAGCAGTTACTCGAAGGGCTCAGAGCACTACGAGCAGTACTTC.

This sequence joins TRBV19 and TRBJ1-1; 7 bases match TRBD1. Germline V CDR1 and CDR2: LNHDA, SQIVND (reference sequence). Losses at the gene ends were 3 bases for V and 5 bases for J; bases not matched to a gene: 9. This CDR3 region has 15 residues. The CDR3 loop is CASSIDTGVQTEAFF. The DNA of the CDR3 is TGTGCCAGTAGTATCGACACAGGGGTGCAAACTGAAGCTTTCTTT. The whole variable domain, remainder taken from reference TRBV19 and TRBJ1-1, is DGGITQSPKYLFRKEGQNVTLSCEQNLNHDAMYWYRQDPGQGLRLIYYSQIVNDFQKGDIAEGYSVSREKKESFPLTVTSAQKNPTAFYLCASSIDTGVQTEAFFGQGTRLTVV.

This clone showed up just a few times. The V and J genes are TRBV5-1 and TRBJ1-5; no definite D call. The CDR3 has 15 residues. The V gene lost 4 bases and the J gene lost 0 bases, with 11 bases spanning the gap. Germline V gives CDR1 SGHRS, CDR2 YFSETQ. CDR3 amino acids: CASSLDGNSNQPQHF. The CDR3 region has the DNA TGCGCCAGCAGCCTGGACGGGAATAGCAATCAGCCCCAGCATTTT. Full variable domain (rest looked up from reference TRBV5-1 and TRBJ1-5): KAGVTQTPRYLIKTRGQQVTLSCSPISGHRSVSWYQQTPGQGLQFLFEYFSETQRNKGNFPGRFSGRQFSNSRSEMNVSTLELGDSALYLCASSLDGNSNQPQHFGDGTRLSIL.

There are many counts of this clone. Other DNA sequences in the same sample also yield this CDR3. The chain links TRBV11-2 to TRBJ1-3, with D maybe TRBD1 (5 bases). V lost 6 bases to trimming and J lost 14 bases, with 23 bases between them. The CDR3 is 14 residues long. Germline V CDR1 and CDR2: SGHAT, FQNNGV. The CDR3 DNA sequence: TGTGCCAGCAGTAAAGAAGTATCCGGGACGCCGCTATATTTT. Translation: CASSKEVSGTPLYF.

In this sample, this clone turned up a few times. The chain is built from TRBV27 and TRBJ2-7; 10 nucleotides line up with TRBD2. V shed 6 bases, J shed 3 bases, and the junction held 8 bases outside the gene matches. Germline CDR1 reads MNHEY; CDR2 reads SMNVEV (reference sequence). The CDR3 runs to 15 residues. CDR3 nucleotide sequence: TGTGCCAGCAGCCTAAGGCCTAGCGGGAGCTACGAGCAGTACTTC. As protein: CASSLRPSGSYEQYF.